The text below deals with one T cell receptor beta chain. This clonotype was observed many times. It has no known antigen specificity. Base qualities are not recorded, but no much larger clone differs from it by a single base. The time point label for this specimen denotes: sample taken at primary tumor resection. For TCR sequencing, whole RNA was extracted from tumor and nontumor lung tissue, or from cryopreserved PBMC samples, and no cell sorting was done. Donors were 72 patients with early-stage, untreated non-small cell lung cancer from the lung TRACERx cohort. Patients were selected for TCR sequencing only if sufficient RNA was available from at least two tumor regions. This sample was taken from a study of spatial heterogeneity in lung cancer (dated by TCRdb to between 2018 and 2021). The study in broad terms: Beta-chain transcripts were consistently detected in greater numbers than alpha-chain transcripts, which likely reflected higher beta-chain transcript abundance. In the raw uncorrected reads, each unique combination of TCR and UMI appeared more than ten times on average. In non-small cell lung cancer, the study quantitatively compared TCR alpha and beta repertoires across several tumor regions, matched nontumor lung, and blood. Nonsynonymous mutation counts, determined by whole-exome sequencing of tumor tissue, were related to features of the TCR repertoire. At surgery, both alpha and beta chains were TCR-sequenced in under 250 tumor regions, approximately 64 matched nontumor lung samples and just over 55 PBMC samples.

Library preparation was by 5' RACE. The sequencer listed for this sample is NextSeq 500. In the TCR library protocol, a unique molecular identifier was attached to each TCR cDNA molecule so that PCR and sequencing errors could be corrected. Concerning the study's data processing: TCR identification, UMI-based error correction and CDR3 extraction were all carried out with Decombinator tools. TCRs above a frequency of 2 per 1,000, corresponding to the top 1% of the tumor frequency distribution, were defined as expanded. Each repertoire was subsampled 100 times to 5,000 TCRs, after which Renyi diversity was computed with the R vegan package. CDR3 similarity networks were built from amino acid triplet string-kernel similarity, with CDR3s being connected when pairwise similarity was above 0.82. TCRdb passed the public sequencing reads through fastp at Q25 and MiXCR, retaining productive beta sequences. Rows merge per CDR3 protein into single entries with the most common DNA and genes. The V and J calls and clone size are TCRdb's, not the authors'. The sample profile shows over 25,000 distinct CDR3 sequences; around 8% of them were found once. The ten largest make up 35% to 40% of the sample.

Including cysteine and phenylalanine, the CDR3 has 11 amino acids. Only the CDR3 portion is preserved as DNA: 33 bases, with reading frame beginning at the first base. The junction carries 5 bases between V and J, which are trimmed by 4 bases and 4 bases respectively. CDR1 and CDR2 are read off the germline V gene as ENHRY and SYGVKD. Findings and caveats that apply to the study as a whole: Confirming at a functional level the hypothesis that regional TCRs recognize regional mutations was considered to require additional single-cell paired TCR alpha and beta sequencing. Ubiquitous expanded tumor TCRs were found in blood more often at tumor resection than at routine follow-up.

Here the sequenced sample was PBMCs, taken at surgery. This receptor was identified in a female donor with early-stage non-small cell lung cancer. The chain was built from TRBV10-3 and TRBJ2-7; the D gene remains uncertain. The CDR3 reads CAISATYEQYF. The DNA sequence follows: TGTGCCATCAGTGCCACATACGAGCAGTACTTC.